This T cell receptor (beta chain) appears in the sequencing data of a study of a mutant IDH1 vaccine in newly diagnosed glioma. As for the study in general: Beforehand, treatment had been radiotherapy, temozolomide, or both; the majority received both.

Libraries were prepared by immunoSEQ multiplex PCR; TCRdb keeps only in-frame clonotypes and omits some of them. Of roughly 30,000 clones in the sample, about 86% were seen once. Time point denoted: week 5, during vaccination. Every single dose of the vaccine, 300 ug of mutant IDH1 20-mer peptide, came with topical imiquimod. Patients carried new grade 3 or 4 IDH1-mutant astrocytomas lacking nuclear ATRX. As to this clone: What it recognizes is unknown.

The CDR3 is 13 amino acids. V lost 5 bases to trimming and J lost 0 bases, with 5 bases between them. CDR1 is SGHVS, CDR2 FQNEAQ, per germline. The chain uses TRBV7-8 and TRBJ1-5; D call uncertain. The origin of this receptor is a young man with glioma. Material: PBMCs, obtained from a glioma patient whose treatment included an IDH1 peptide vaccine. The CDR3 DNA reads TGTGCCAGCAGCCGAAATAGCAATCAGCCCCAGCATTTT. Residues: CASSRNSNQPQHF.